Only one count was recorded for the clone carrying this TCR beta chain. The data were obtained in a study of CD8 T cells in Susac syndrome. For the study at large: Patients with Susac syndrome were therapy-naive, treated with corticosteroids, or treated with intravenous immunoglobulin alone when blood was collected.

The germline V gene encodes CDR1 DFQATT and CDR2 SNEGSKA (reference sequence). This CDR3 is built from 14 residues. V was pared by 1 base and J by 0 bases, with 9 bases between. Random hexamers were used to reverse transcribe an amount of roughly 0.5 to 1 ug RNA. The method of amplification for TCR beta CDR3 was immunoSEQ multiplex PCR, covering 54 Vbeta and 13 Jbeta. TCRdb analysed the immunoSEQ multiplex PCR reads with MiXCR anew, one entry per CDR3 protein. Of 200,000 or so distinct CDR3 sequences detected, roughly 94% appear once; the ten largest clones hold around 0.16%. Sequencing was performed on CD8+ T cells from PBMCs. This TCR came from a human donor with Susac syndrome. V is TRBV20-1 and J is TRBJ1-1; D might be TRBD1 (6 bases). CDR3 in amino acids: CSARVGGLNTEAFF. As DNA, the CDR3 is TGCAGTGCTAGAGTTGGGGGCCTGAACACTGAAGCTTTCTTT.